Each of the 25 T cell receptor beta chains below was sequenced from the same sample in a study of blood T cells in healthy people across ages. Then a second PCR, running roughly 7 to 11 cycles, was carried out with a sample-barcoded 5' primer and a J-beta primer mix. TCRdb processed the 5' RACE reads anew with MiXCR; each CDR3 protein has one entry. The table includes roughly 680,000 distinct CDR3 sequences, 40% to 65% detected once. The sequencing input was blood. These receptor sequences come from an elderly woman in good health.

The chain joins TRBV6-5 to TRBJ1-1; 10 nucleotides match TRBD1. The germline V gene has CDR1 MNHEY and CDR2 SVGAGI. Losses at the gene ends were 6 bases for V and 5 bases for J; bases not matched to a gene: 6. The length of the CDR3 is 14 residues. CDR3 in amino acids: CASRQGQGGTEAFF. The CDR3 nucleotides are TGTGCCAGCAGGCAAGGACAGGGGGGGACTGAAGCTTTCTTT.

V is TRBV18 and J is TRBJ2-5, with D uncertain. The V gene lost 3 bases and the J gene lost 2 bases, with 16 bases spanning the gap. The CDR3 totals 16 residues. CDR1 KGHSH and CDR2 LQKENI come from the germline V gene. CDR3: CASSPEAILGQETQYF. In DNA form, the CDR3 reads TGTGCCAGCTCACCTGAGGCTATCTTGGGACAAGAGACCCAGTACTTC. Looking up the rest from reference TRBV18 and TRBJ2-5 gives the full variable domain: NAGVMQNPRHLVRRRGQEARLRCSPMKGHSHVYWYRQLPEEGLKFMVYLQKENIIDESGMPKERFSAEFPKEGPSILRIQQVVRGDSAAYFCASSPEAILGQETQYFGPGTRLLVL.

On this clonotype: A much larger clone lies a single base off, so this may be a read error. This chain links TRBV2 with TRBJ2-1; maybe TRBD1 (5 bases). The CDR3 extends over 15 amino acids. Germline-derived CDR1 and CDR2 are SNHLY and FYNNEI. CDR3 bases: TGTGCCAGCAGCTATGGGCCAGGGCCCTACAATGGGCAGTTCTTC. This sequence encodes CASSYGPGPYNGQFF. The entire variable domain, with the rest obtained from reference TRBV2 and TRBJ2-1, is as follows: EPEVTQTPSHQVTQMGQEVILRCVPISNHLYFYWYRQILGQKVEFLVSFYNNEISEKSEIFDDQFSVERPDGSNFTLKIRSTKLEDSAMYFCASSYGPGPYNGQFFGPGTRLTVL.

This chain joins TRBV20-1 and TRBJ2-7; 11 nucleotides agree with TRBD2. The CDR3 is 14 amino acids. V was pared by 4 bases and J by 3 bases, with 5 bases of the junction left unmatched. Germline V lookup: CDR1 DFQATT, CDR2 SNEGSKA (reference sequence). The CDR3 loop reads CSATTSGSFYEQYF. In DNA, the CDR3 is TGCAGTGCTACCACTAGCGGGAGTTTCTACGAGCAGTACTTC.

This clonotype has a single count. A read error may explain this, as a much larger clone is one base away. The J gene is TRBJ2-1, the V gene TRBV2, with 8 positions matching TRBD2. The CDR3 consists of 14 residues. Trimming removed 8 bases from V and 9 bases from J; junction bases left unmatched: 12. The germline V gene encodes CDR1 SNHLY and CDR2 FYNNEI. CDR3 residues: CASGRRAGELEQFF. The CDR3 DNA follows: TGTGCCAGCGGGAGACGAGCGGGAGAGCTTGAGCAGTTCTTC.

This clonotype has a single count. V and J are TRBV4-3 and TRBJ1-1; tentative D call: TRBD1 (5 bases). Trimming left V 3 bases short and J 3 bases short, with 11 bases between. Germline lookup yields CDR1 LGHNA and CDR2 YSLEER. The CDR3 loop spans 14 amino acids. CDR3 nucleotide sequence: TGCGCCAGCAGCCATGAGCGGGGGGACACTGAAGCTTTCTTT. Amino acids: CASSHERGDTEAFF.

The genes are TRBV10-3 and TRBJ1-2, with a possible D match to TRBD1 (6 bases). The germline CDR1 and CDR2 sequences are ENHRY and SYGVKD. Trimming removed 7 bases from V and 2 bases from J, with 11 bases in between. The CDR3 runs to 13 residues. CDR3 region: CAITGTPNYGYTF. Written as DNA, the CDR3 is TGTGCCATCACCGGGACACCAAACTATGGCTACACCTTC.

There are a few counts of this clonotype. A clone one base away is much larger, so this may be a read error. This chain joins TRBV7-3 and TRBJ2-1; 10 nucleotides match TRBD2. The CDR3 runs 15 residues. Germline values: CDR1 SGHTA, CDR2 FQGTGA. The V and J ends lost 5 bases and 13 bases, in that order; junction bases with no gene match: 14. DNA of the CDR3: TGTGCCAGCAGCGCTATAGCGGGGGGTAAGAAGACCCAGTTCTTC. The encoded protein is CASSAIAGGKKTQFF.

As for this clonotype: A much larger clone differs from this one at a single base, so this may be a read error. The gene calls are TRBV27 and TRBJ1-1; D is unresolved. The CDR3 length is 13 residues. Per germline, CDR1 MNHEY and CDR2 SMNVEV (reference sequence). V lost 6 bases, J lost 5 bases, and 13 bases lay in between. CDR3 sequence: CASRRAAGTEAFF. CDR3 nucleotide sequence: TGTGCCAGCAGACGAGCGGCCGGAACTGAAGCTTTCTTT.

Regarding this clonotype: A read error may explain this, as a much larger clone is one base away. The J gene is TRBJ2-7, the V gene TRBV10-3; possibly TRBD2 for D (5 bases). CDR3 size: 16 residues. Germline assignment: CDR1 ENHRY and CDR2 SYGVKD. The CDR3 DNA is TGTGCCAACAGTGAGCTCCCCGGGATCGGGTCCTACGAGCAGTACTTC. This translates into CANSELPGIGSYEQYF.

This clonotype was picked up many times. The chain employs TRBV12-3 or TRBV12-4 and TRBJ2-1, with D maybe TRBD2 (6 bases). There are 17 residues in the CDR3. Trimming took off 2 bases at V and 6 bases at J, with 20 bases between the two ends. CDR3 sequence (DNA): TGTGCCAGCAGTTTATCTTGGGGGGTCCTAGTTGCCAATGAGCAGTTCTTC. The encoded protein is CASSLSWGVLVANEQFF.

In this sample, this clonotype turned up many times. CDR3 residues: CSVAQGTNGEQFF. CDR3 coding DNA: TGCAGCGTCGCCCAGGGGACTAATGGGGAGCAGTTCTTC. This chain links TRBV29-1 with TRBJ2-1; TRBD2 might be the D (7 bases). V was pared by 6 bases and J by 10 bases, with 19 bases between. The germline V gene has CDR1 SQVTM and CDR2 ANQGSEA. The CDR3 has 13 residues.

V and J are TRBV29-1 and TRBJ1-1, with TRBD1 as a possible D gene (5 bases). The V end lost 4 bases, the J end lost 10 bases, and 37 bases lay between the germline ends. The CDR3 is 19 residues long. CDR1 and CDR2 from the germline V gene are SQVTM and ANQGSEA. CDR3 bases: TGCAGCGTTGCGAGACCAGGCGTTGACAGTGCAGGGAGGAAGGTCGCAGCTTTCTTT. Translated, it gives CSVARPGVDSAGRKVAAFF.

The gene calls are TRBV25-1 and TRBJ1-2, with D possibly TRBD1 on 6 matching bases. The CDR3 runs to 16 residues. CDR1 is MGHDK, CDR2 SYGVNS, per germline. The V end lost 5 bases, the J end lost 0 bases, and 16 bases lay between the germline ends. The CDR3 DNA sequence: TGTGCCAGCAGTCAAACGGACAGCCGTGCTAACTATGGCTACACCTTC. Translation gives CASSQTDSRANYGYTF.

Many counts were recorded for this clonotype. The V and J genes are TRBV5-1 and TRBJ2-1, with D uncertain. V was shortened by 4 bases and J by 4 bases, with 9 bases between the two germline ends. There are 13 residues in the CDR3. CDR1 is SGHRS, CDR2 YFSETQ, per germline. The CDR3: CASSADTYNEQFF. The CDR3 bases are TGCGCCAGCAGCGCAGACACATACAATGAGCAGTTCTTC. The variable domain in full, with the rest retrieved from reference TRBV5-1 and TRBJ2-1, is KAGVTQTPRYLIKTRGQQVTLSCSPISGHRSVSWYQQTPGQGLQFLFEYFSETQRNKGNFPGRFSGRQFSNSRSEMNVSTLELGDSALYLCASSADTYNEQFFGPGTRLTVL.

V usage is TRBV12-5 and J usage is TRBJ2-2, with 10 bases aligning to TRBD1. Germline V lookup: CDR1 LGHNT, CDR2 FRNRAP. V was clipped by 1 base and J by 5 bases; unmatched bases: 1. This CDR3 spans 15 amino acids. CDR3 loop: CASGLGQGATGELFF. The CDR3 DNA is TGTGCTAGTGGTTTGGGACAGGGGGCAACCGGGGAGCTGTTTTTT.

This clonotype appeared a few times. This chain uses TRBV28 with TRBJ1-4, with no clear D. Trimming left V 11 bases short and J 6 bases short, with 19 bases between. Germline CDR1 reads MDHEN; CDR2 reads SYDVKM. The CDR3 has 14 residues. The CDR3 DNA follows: TGTGCCCGCTCTTACCGGGCATTTTATGAAAAACTGTTTTTT. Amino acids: CARSYRAFYEKLFF.

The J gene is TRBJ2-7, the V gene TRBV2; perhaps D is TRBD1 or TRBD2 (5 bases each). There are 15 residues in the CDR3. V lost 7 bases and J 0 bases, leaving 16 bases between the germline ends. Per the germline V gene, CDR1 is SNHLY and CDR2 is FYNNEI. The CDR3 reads CASKGQAVSSYEQYF. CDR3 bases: TGTGCCAGCAAGGGGCAAGCGGTAAGCTCCTACGAGCAGTACTTC.

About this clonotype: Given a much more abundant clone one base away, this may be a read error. The CDR3 DNA sequence: TGTGCCATCAGTGCTAGTCAGGACAAGTATGGCTACACCTTC. Its protein product is CAISASQDKYGYTF. The chain joins TRBV10-3 to TRBJ1-2; D may be TRBD1 (5 bases). The V end was cut by 4 bases, the J end by 5 bases, with 14 bases between. Germline loops: CDR1 ENHRY, CDR2 SYGVKD. CDR3 size: 14 residues.

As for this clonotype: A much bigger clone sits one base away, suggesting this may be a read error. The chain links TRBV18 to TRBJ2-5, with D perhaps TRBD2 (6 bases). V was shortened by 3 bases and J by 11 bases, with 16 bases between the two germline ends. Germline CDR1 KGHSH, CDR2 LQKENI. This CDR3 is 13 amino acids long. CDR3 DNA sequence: TGTGCCAGCTCACCCGGGACTCTCAATGAGCAGTACTTC. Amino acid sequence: CASSPGTLNEQYF.

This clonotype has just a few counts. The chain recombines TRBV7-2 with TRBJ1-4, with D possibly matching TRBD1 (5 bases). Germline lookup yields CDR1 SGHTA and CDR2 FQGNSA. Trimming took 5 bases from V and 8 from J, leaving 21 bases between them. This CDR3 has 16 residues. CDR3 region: CASSPSAGGVGEKLFF. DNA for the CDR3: TGTGCCAGCAGCCCGTCCGCAGGAGGGGTCGGGGAAAAACTGTTTTTT.

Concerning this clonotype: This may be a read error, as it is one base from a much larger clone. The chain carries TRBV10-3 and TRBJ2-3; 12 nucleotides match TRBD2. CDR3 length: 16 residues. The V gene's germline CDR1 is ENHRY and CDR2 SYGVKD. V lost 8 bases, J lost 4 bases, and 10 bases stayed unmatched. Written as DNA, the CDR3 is TGTGCCATCCGTCGGATGGCTAGCGGGGGGGCAGATACGCAGTATTTT. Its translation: CAIRRMASGGADTQYF.

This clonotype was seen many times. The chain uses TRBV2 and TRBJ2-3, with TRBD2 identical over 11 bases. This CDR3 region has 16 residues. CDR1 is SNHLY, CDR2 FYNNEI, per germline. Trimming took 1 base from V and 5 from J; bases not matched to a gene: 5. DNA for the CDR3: TGTGCCAGCAGTGAAGGGGTAGCGGGGGGGCAAGATACGCAGTATTTT. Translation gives CASSEGVAGGQDTQYF.

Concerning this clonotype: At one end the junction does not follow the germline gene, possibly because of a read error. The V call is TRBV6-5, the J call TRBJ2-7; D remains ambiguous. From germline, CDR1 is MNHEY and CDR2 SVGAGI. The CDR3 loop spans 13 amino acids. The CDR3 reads CAGRSQVAYEQYF. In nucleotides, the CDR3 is TGTGCCGGCAGATCACAAGTCGCCTACGAGCAGTACTTC.

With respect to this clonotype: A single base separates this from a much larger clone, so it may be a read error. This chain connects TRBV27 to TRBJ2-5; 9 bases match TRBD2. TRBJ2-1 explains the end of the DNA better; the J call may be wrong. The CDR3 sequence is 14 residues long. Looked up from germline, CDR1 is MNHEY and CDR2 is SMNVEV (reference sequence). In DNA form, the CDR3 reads TGTGCCAGCAGTATTAGCGGGAGAACAGAGACCCAGTTCTTC. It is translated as CASSISGRTETQFF.